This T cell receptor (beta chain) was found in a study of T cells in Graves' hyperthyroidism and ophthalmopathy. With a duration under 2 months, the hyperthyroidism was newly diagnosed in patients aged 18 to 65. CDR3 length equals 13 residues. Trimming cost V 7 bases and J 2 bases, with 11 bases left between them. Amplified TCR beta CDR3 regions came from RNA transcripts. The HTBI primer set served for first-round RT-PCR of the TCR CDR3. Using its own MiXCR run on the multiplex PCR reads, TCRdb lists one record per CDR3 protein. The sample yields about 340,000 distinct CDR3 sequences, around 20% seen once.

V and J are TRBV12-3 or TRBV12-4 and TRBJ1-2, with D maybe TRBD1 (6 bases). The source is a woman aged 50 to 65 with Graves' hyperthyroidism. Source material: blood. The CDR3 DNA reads TGTGCCAGCACCCAAGGGGGGAACTATGGCTACACCTTC. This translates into CASTQGGNYGYTF.